Each of the 25 T cell receptor beta chains below was sequenced from the same sample in a study of regulatory T cells in long-lasting Graves disease. Sample time point: persistent/refractory GD, antithyroid drugs over 5 years with positive TRAb. RNA extracted from PBMCs served as the sequencing template. Construction of TCR beta libraries relied on iRepertoire HTBI primers and on Arm-PCR targeting CDR3 regions. Using its own MiXCR run on the multiplex PCR reads, TCRdb lists one record per CDR3 protein. This table holds some 370,000 distinct CDR3 sequences, roughly 24% found once. Sequenced material: peripheral blood mononuclear cells (PBMCs), taken when the disease was refractory, from a patient treated with antithyroid drugs. The receptors were sampled from a woman in her thirties or forties with Graves disease.

The sample holds a few counts of this clonotype. The chain carries TRBV6-5 and TRBJ2-5, with 8 bases that match TRBD2. CDR1 is MNHEY, CDR2 SVGAGI, per germline. This CDR3 has 19 residues. J gave up 5 bases and V 2 bases, and 19 bases lay outside the gene matches. The CDR3 reads CASSYDGIWTGGPWETQYF. CDR3 DNA sequence: TGTGCCAGCAGTTACGACGGGATTTGGACGGGAGGGCCTTGGGAGACCCAGTACTTC.

CDR3 in amino acids: CSAGGAAPRNEQFF. As DNA, the CDR3 is TGCAGTGCGGGAGGTGCAGCTCCACGCAATGAGCAGTTCTTC. This chain joins TRBV20-1 and TRBJ2-1, with a tentative D call TRBD2 (6 bases). This CDR3 is built from 14 residues. Germline V CDR1 and CDR2: DFQATT, SNEGSKA (reference sequence). V was cut by 6 bases and J by 6 bases, with 18 bases left in between.

This clonotype came up a few times. The chain carries TRBV19 and TRBJ2-4; 9 bases line up with TRBD1. The CDR3 runs to 17 residues. With V trimmed by 4 bases and J by 1 base, 8 bases remained unmatched. Germline V gene data show CDR1 as LNHDA and CDR2 as SQIVND (reference sequence). The CDR3 DNA reads TGTGCCAGTAGTACCCACAGGGGGCAATCGGCCAAAAACATTCAGTACTTC. Translating gives CASSTHRGQSAKNIQYF. The full variable domain, completed using reference TRBV19 and TRBJ2-4, is DGGITQSPKYLFRKEGQNVTLSCEQNLNHDAMYWYRQDPGQGLRLIYYSQIVNDFQKGDIAEGYSVSREKKESFPLTVTSAQKNPTAFYLCASSTHRGQSAKNIQYFGAGTRLSVL.

This clonotype occurred many times. The V gene is TRBV12-3 or TRBV12-4, the J gene TRBJ1-1, with 11 bases fitting TRBD1. This CDR3 is 13 amino acids long. V dropped 6 bases and J dropped 5; count of bases not matched to a gene: 2. CDR3 in DNA: TGTGCCAGCAGGGGACAGGGGGAGACTGAAGCTTTCTTT. It is translated as CASRGQGETEAFF.

The table lists this clonotype with many counts. This chain links TRBV27 with TRBJ2-6; D is unclear. Germline CDR1 and CDR2: MNHEY and SMNVEV (reference sequence). The CDR3 consists of 14 residues. Trimming removed 6 bases from V and 6 bases from J, with 12 bases in between. For the CDR3, the DNA is TGTGCCAGCAGCCCCGAGGTTCAGGCCAACGTCCTGACTTTC. It yields the protein CASSPEVQANVLTF.

The V call is TRBV28, the J call TRBJ1-4, with D unclear. The V end lost 11 bases, the J end lost 8 bases, and 9 bases lay between the germline ends. Germline V gene sequence: CDR1 MDHEN, CDR2 SYDVKM. This CDR3 has 10 amino acids. CDR3 DNA: TGTGCCGTGATGGGGGAAAAACTGTTTTTT. Its protein is CAVMGEKLFF.

The chain recombines TRBV4-1 with TRBJ2-7; 9 nucleotides match TRBD2. Germline V gene sequence: CDR1 MGHRA, CDR2 YSYEKL. Germline trimming cut 0 bases from V and 7 bases from J; bases unmatched to any gene: 16. The CDR3 runs to 18 residues. CDR3 nucleotide sequence: TGCGCCAGCAGCCAAGATTGGGTAGCGGGAGCCCCTCCTATGGAGCAGTACTTC. Translating gives CASSQDWVAGAPPMEQYF.

This clonotype was counted between two and nine times. The rearrangement joins TRBV5-1 to TRBJ2-7, with D perhaps being TRBD1 or TRBD2 (6 bases each). CDR3 length: 15 amino acids. V gave up 0 bases and J gave up 4 bases, with 14 bases separating them. Germline CDR1 reads SGHRS; CDR2 reads YFSETQ. The CDR3, as DNA: TGCGCCAGCAGCTTGGGCGGGACAATTTCGTACGAGCAGTACTTC. This gives the protein CASSLGGTISYEQYF.

J is TRBJ1-4 and V is TRBV7-9; no definite D call. Trimming left V 5 bases short and J 10 bases short, with 11 bases between. CDR3 length equals 12 residues. The germline V gene has CDR1 SEHNR and CDR2 FQNEAQ (reference sequence). CDR3 nucleotides: TGTGCCAGCAGCCCGACATTGGGAAAACTGTTTTTT. Its protein product is CASSPTLGKLFF. The full variable domain, its missing parts supplied by reference TRBV7-9 and TRBJ1-4, is DTGVSQNPRHKITKRGQNVTFRCDPISEHNRLYWYRQTLGQGPEFLTYFQNEAQLEKSRLLSDRFSAERPKGSFSTLEIQRTEQGDSAMYLCASSPTLGKLFFGSGTQLSVL.

At least ten counts were recorded for this clonotype. The rearrangement joins TRBV5-4 to TRBJ2-7; 10 nucleotides match TRBD2. CDR1 and CDR2 from the germline V gene are SGHNT and YYREEE (reference sequence). This CDR3 spans 17 amino acids. Trimming cost V 0 bases and J 4 bases; bases outside gene matches: 10. The CDR3: CASSLGGLAATSYEQYF. In DNA, the CDR3 is TGTGCCAGCAGCTTGGGTGGACTAGCGGCGACTAGTTACGAGCAGTACTTC.

This clonotype was recorded a few times. The CDR3 DNA reads as TGCGCCAGCAGTGAATCTAGCGGTTACGAGCAGTACTTC. This gives the protein CASSESSGYEQYF. The rearrangement links TRBV10-2 to TRBJ2-7; 7 nucleotides line up with TRBD2. Trimming cost V 3 bases and J 4 bases; bases outside gene matches: 3. In germline, CDR1 is WSHSY, CDR2 SAAADI. The CDR3 is made up of 13 amino acids.

Comment on this clonotype: One junction end disagrees with the germline gene, perhaps due to a read error. This chain links TRBV5-1 with TRBJ1-5; 8 nucleotides match TRBD1. The CDR3 covers 16 residues. Germline lookup yields CDR1 SGHRS and CDR2 YFSETQ. CDR3 sequence: CASSLAGTGFNQPQHF. In DNA form, the CDR3 reads TGTGCCAGCAGCTTGGCCGGGACAGGCTTTAATCAGCCCCAGCATTTT. Variable domain in full (rest from reference TRBV5-1 and TRBJ1-5): KAGVTQTPRYLIKTRGQQVTLSCSPISGHRSVSWYQQTPGQGLQFLFEYFSETQRNKGNFPGRFSGRQFSNSRSEMNVSTLELGDSALYLCASSLAGTGFNQPQHFGDGTRLSIL.

This clonotype was counted only a few times. This chain connects TRBV5-1 to TRBJ2-7; TRBD1 agrees at 9 bases. V shed 5 bases and J 2 bases; nucleotides not matched to a gene: 5. This CDR3 comprises 14 residues. Germline CDR1 reads SGHRS; CDR2 reads YFSETQ. The CDR3 DNA follows: TGCGCCAGCAGTCACCGGGACAGGGCCTACGAGCAGTACTTC. Its protein product is CASSHRDRAYEQYF.

Ten or more counts support this clonotype. The rearrangement joins TRBV11-3 to TRBJ2-5, with 9 bases that match TRBD2. CDR3 length equals 16 residues. V shed 5 bases, J shed 2 bases, and the junction held 9 bases outside the gene matches. The germline CDR1 and CDR2 sequences are SGHNT and YENEEA. This chain's CDR3 is CASSPDGLAGQETQYF. For the CDR3, the DNA is TGTGCCAGCAGCCCAGATGGGCTAGCGGGACAAGAGACCCAGTACTTC.

At least ten counts were recorded for this clonotype. V is TRBV29-1 and J is TRBJ2-5; 8 bases are a match to TRBD2. Trimming took 4 bases from V and 2 from J; bases not matched to a gene: 6. The CDR3 extends over 14 amino acids. Germline CDR1 reads SQVTM; CDR2 reads ANQGSEA. CDR3 protein: CSVGGLVKQETQYF. The CDR3 coding sequence is TGCAGCGTTGGGGGACTAGTGAAACAAGAGACCCAGTACTTC. The full variable domain, rest sourced from reference TRBV29-1 and TRBJ2-5, is SAVISQKPSRDICQRGTSLTIQCQVDSQVTMMFWYRQQPGQSLTLIATANQGSEATYESGFVIDKFPISRPNLTFSTLTVSNMSPEDSSIYLCSVGGLVKQETQYFGPGTRLLVL.

The V gene is TRBV11-2, the J gene TRBJ1-3; 7 nucleotides match TRBD1. Germline lookup yields CDR1 SGHAT and CDR2 FQNNGV. V was clipped by 4 bases and J by 4 bases; unmatched bases: 7. The CDR3 extends over 15 amino acids. The CDR3: CASSYGTANGNTIYF. The CDR3 DNA reads as TGTGCCAGCAGCTACGGGACAGCTAACGGAAACACCATATATTTT.

The chain couples TRBV5-1 to TRBJ1-2, with 9 bases identical to TRBD1. The CDR3 has 16 amino acids. Trimming cost V 4 bases and J 1 base; bases outside gene matches: 8. Germline loops: CDR1 SGHRS, CDR2 YFSETQ. CDR3 coding DNA: TGCGCCAGCAGCCCTACCACAGGGGGCCATAACTATGGCTACACCTTC. This encodes CASSPTTGGHNYGYTF.

This clonotype was picked up a small number of times. V is TRBV7-3 and J is TRBJ2-6; no firm D call. The CDR3 length is 18 residues. V gave up 2 bases and J gave up 0 bases, with 14 bases separating them. Germline CDR1 and CDR2: SGHTA and FQGTGA. The CDR3 DNA follows: TGTGCCAGCAGCTTAGCACCTACTTACTTCTCTGGGGCCAACGTCCTGACTTTC. It yields the protein CASSLAPTYFSGANVLTF.

The chain is built from TRBV6-5 and TRBJ2-7, with a weak D call TRBD1 (6 bases). Germline-derived CDR1 and CDR2 are MNHEY and SVGAGI. V gave up 2 bases and J gave up 5 bases, with 13 bases separating them. The CDR3 extends over 14 amino acids. The CDR3 DNA is TGTGCCAGCAGTTACGACAGGCAGGGGCACGAGCAGTACTTC. This gives the protein CASSYDRQGHEQYF.

V and J are TRBV6-1 and TRBJ2-3; D could derive from TRBD1 or TRBD2 (5 bases each). This CDR3 is 17 amino acids long. The V end was cut by 2 bases, the J end by 5 bases, with 20 bases between. Germline assignment: CDR1 MNHNS and CDR2 SASEGT. The CDR3 loop reads CASSEYSGGPPRDTQYF. The CDR3 DNA follows: TGTGCCAGCAGTGAATACTCTGGGGGACCTCCGAGAGATACGCAGTATTTT.

This clonotype was recorded many times. The rearrangement links TRBV28 to TRBJ2-2; the D is unclear. V was cut by 2 bases and J by 7 bases, with 5 bases left in between. Germline V gives CDR1 MDHEN, CDR2 SYDVKM. The CDR3 length is 12 residues. The CDR3 sequence is CASSLIFGELFF. The CDR3 DNA reads TGTGCCAGCAGTTTAATTTTCGGGGAGCTGTTTTTT.

This clonotype came up many times. The chain has TRBV28 and TRBJ1-2, with unresolved D. The CDR3 is 12 amino acids. Germline-derived CDR1 and CDR2 are MDHEN and SYDVKM. The V end was cut by 4 bases, the J end by 3 bases, with 6 bases between. This CDR3 reads CASSSLDYGYTF. CDR3 DNA sequence: TGTGCCAGCAGTTCCCTGGACTATGGCTACACCTTC.

The V call is TRBV20-1, the J call TRBJ2-7; no reliable D call. From germline, CDR1 is DFQATT and CDR2 SNEGSKA (reference sequence). The CDR3 totals 13 residues. The germline V and J ends were trimmed by 6 bases and 1 base, with 13 bases remaining between them. The CDR3 DNA reads as TGCAGTGCCGATAAACCGGGTTCCTACGAGCAGTACTTC. This encodes CSADKPGSYEQYF.

This chain links TRBV12-3 or TRBV12-4 with TRBJ2-3, with 8 bases matching TRBD2. The CDR3 covers 14 residues. J was trimmed by 4 bases and V by 6 bases; bases with no gene match: 6. DNA for the CDR3: TGTGCCAGCAGAACAGGACTAGCATCAGATACGCAGTATTTT. Residues: CASRTGLASDTQYF.

The V gene is TRBV7-9, the J gene TRBJ2-2; 11 bases match TRBD1. CDR3 length: 17 amino acids. Germline V gives CDR1 SEHNR, CDR2 FQNEAQ (reference sequence). J lost 4 bases, V lost 1 base, and 5 bases had no gene match. The CDR3 spells CASSLVGTGGFTGELFF. CDR3 in DNA: TGTGCCAGCAGCTTAGTTGGGACAGGGGGATTCACCGGGGAGCTGTTTTTT.